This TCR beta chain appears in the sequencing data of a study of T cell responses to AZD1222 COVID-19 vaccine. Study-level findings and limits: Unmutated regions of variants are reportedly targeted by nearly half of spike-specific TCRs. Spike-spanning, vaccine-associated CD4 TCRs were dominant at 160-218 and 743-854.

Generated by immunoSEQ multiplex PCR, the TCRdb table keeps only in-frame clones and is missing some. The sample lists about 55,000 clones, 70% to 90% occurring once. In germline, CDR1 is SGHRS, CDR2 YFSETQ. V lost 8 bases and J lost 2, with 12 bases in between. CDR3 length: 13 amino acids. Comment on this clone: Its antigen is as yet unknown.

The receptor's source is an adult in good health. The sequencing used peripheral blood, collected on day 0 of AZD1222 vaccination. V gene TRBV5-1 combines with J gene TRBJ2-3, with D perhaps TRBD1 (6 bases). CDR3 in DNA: TGCGCCAGTAGAACAGGGCTCACAGATACGCAGTATTTT. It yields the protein CASRTGLTDTQYF.